This TCR beta chain was obtained from a study of blood T cell repertoires in COVID-19. Seattle patient enrollment occurred during active infection, with longitudinal follow-up thereafter. Trimming stripped 8 bases from V and 8 bases from J, with 16 bases between. CDR3 length equals 13 residues. Looked up from germline, CDR1 is SGHDN and CDR2 is FVKESK. The method was immunoSEQ multiplex PCR; TCRdb's version includes in-frame clones alone and lacks a portion of them. The table lists some 160,000 clones, 85% of them singletons. The chain is built from TRBV14 and TRBJ2-1; tentatively, D is TRBD2 (6 bases). The sequenced material came from peripheral blood. The TCR comes from a woman at least 80 years old with COVID-19, enrolled during active disease. CDR3 sequence reads: CASRTSPGDEQFF. The CDR3 nucleotides are TGTGCCAGCCGGACATCCCCGGGGGATGAGCAGTTCTTC.